The clone carrying this TCR beta chain has ten or more counts. Its antigen is as yet unknown. Time point: sample taken at primary tumor resection. Samples were obtained from roughly 65 donors, all untreated early-stage non-small cell lung cancer patients. With 7 bases clipped from V and 4 bases from J, the junction kept 13 bases outside the gene matches. The CDR3 loop spans 16 amino acids. The sample is drawn from a study of spatial heterogeneity in lung cancer. Background on the study: Beta-chain sequences consistently outnumbered alpha-chain sequences in detection. Within raw reads, each unique TCR and UMI combination appeared on average more than ten times. Study outcomes and limitations: Counts of expanded alpha and beta TCRs within tumors tracked the tumor nonsynonymous mutation count.

In the library, each TCR cDNA molecule bore its own unique molecular identifier. TCRdb re-called the 5' RACE reads with MiXCR, one entry per CDR3 protein. The sample includes about 3,900 distinct CDR3 sequences, approximately 4% of them seen just once. The chain employs TRBV12-3 or TRBV12-4 and TRBJ1-2, with 9 bases fitting TRBD1. The sample in question was lung tumor tissue, obtained at surgery. The source of this sequence is a male donor with early-stage non-small cell lung cancer. As DNA, the CDR3 is TGTGCCAGCACGGGGACAGGGTTGATGGGATTCTATGGCTACACCTTC. It translates to CASTGTGLMGFYGYTF.